Listed below are T cell receptor beta chains from one sample, sequenced in a study of blood T cell repertoires in COVID-19. Generated by immunoSEQ multiplex PCR, the TCRdb table keeps only in-frame clones and is missing some. The sample includes about 220,000 clones, 88% of them seen just once. The sequencing sample was made of PBMCs or T cells enriched from blood (not recorded which). Receptor source: a woman between 45 and 65 years old with acute COVID-19. Each CDR3 is given with its conserved first and last residue. D genes are given only for firm matches. Part of the rows lack a size; the others show once, few, many or a class for expanded clones.

-	TRBD2	TRBV9	TRBJ2-5	TGTGCCAGCAGCGTTGCACCGGGACTAGCGGGAGGGCAAGAGACCCAGTACTTC	CASSVAPGLAGGQETQYF
once	TRBD1	TRBV15	TRBJ1-1	TGTGCCACCAGCATTACAGGGGCGCGAGGCACTGAAGCTTTCTTT	CATSITGARGTEAFF
-	TRBD2	TRBV25-1	TRBJ2-1	TGTGCCAGCAGCCCGCCCCGACTAGCGGGGTCCTACAATGAGCAGTTCTTC	CASSPPRLAGSYNEQFF
once	-	TRBV29-1	TRBJ1-4	TGCAGCGTTGAGGGCAGGGGTAATGAAAAACTGTTTTTT	CSVEGRGNEKLFF
-	-	TRBV5-1	TRBJ2-2	TGCGCCAGCAGCTTGGTCCAGGGTGGCGGGGAGCTGTTTTTT	CASSLVQGGGELFF
-	-	TRBV9	TRBJ2-2	TGTGCCAGCAGCGTACAGTCTCTCGCGAACACCGGGGAGCTGTTTTTT	CASSVQSLANTGELFF
-	-	TRBV3-1/TRBV3-2	TRBJ1-3	TGTGCCAGCAGCCAAGTATCCGGAAACACCATATATTTT	CASSQVSGNTIYF
-	TRBD1	TRBV5-1	TRBJ1-1	TGCGCCAGCAGCTCGCGGACCCTCGGGACAGGGGGACTGGAGGGGGCTGAAGCTTTCTTT	CASSSRTLGTGGLEGAEAFF
-	-	TRBV7-6	TRBJ2-1	TGTGCCAGCAGCCCCGGGTCGGGGAGCATATACAATGAGCAGTTCTTC	CASSPGSGSIYNEQFF
-	-	TRBV4-3	TRBJ2-7	TGCGCCAGCAGCCAAGATTTCGGCTACGAGCAGTACTTC	CASSQDFGYEQYF
-	-	TRBV30	TRBJ2-7	TGTGCCTGGAGTAGACAGATTGCCGAGCAGTACTTC	CAWSRQIAEQYF
-	TRBD2	TRBV9	TRBJ2-3	TGTGCCAGCAGCGTTTTAGCGGGAGGGCCGCCAGATACGCAGTATTTT	CASSVLAGGPPDTQYF
-	-	TRBV7-2	TRBJ2-7	TGTGCCAGCAGTCGGGACACGACGACCTACGAGCAGTACTTC	CASSRDTTTYEQYF
-	TRBD1	TRBV18	TRBJ2-5	TGTGCCAGCTCACCGGTGGGACAGCAAGAGACCCAGTACTTC	CASSPVGQQETQYF
-	TRBD2	TRBV7-2	TRBJ2-1	TGTGCCAGCAGCTGGGGACTAGCGGGATGGGATGAGCAGTTCTTC	CASSWGLAGWDEQFF
once	TRBD1	TRBV19	TRBJ1-3	TGTGCCAGTAGTACCGACAGGGCCCTCTCTGGAAACACCATATATTTT	CASSTDRALSGNTIYF
-	-	TRBV11-3	TRBJ1-3	TGTGCCAGCAGCTTTGGTACTGACTCTGGAAACACCATATATTTT	CASSFGTDSGNTIYF
few	-	TRBV5-1	TRBJ2-7	TGCGCCAGCAGCCTTAGCTCCTACGAGCAGTACTTC	CASSLSSYEQYF
-	-	TRBV5-8	TRBJ1-2	TGTGCCAGCAGCTCTCGGACAGAAAACTATGGCTACACCTTC	CASSSRTENYGYTF
-	-	TRBV3-1/TRBV3-2	TRBJ2-7	TGTGCCAGCAGCCAGACTATGGCCTACGAGCAGTACTTC	CASSQTMAYEQYF
-	-	TRBV20-1	TRBJ1-1	TGCAGTGCTCGCCGCTCCGGTGAAGCTTTCTTT	CSARRSGEAFF
-	TRBD1	TRBV19	TRBJ1-4	TGTGCCAGTAGTAGACCGGGACAGGGGGGCTTAGCAAAACTGTTTTTT	CASSRPGQGGLAKLFF
once	TRBD1	TRBV5-6	TRBJ2-7	TGTGCCAGCAGCTTGGGAACAGGGGTTATCCTTCACGAGCAGTACTTC	CASSLGTGVILHEQYF
-	-	TRBV7-2	TRBJ1-2	TGTGCCAGCAGCTTAATCCCTCCGAACCCAGGGGACTATGGCTACACCTTC	CASSLIPPNPGDYGYTF
-	TRBD1	TRBV7-7	TRBJ2-5	TGTGCCAGCAGCTTCGGACAGGGCGTGGAAGGAGAGACCCAGTACTTC	CASSFGQGVEGETQYF
-	TRBD2	TRBV6-5	TRBJ2-5	TGTGCCAGCAGTCTCTCGGGAGCCGGGGGGGAGACCCAGTACTTC	CASSLSGAGGETQYF
-	-	TRBV7-9	TRBJ1-2	TGTGCCAGCAGCTTCGGGACACCCCTATCTAACTATGGCTACACCTTC	CASSFGTPLSNYGYTF
-	-	TRBV27	TRBJ2-1	TGTGCCAGCAGTTTGGGAGGGGGGCTGCACGGCAATGAGCAGTTCTTC	CASSLGGGLHGNEQFF
-	TRBD1	TRBV28	TRBJ2-1	TGTGCCAGCAATTCCAGACAGGGCCCCTACAATGAGCAGTTCTTC	CASNSRQGPYNEQFF
-	TRBD2	TRBV2	TRBJ2-7	TGTGCCAGCAGTGATAGCGGGAGGGCCTCCTACGAGCAGTACTTC	CASSDSGRASYEQYF
-	TRBD2	TRBV28	TRBJ2-7	TGTGCCAGCAGTTCAACGGGACTAGGTGCCTACGAGCAGTACTTC	CASSSTGLGAYEQYF
-	TRBD1	TRBV18	TRBJ1-3	TGTGCCAGCTCACCAAAGGCCCCGGGACAGGGCTCTGGAAATACCATATATTTT	CASSPKAPGQGSGNTIYF
-	TRBD1	TRBV19	TRBJ1-2	TGTGCCAGCGAAAGACAGGGGGCGAGTAACTATGGCTACACCTTC	CASERQGASNYGYTF
once	-	TRBV4-2	TRBJ2-3	TGTGCCAGCACCCCCGAGTATACTAGCACAGATACGCAGTATTTT	CASTPEYTSTDTQYF
-	TRBD1	TRBV6-5	TRBJ2-5	TGTGCCAGCAGTTACATAGGGACAGGGGCTGAGACCCAGTACTTC	CASSYIGTGAETQYF
-	TRBD2	TRBV4-3	TRBJ2-7	TGCGCCAGCAGCCCACAGGCGGGAGGATACTACGAGCAGTACTTC	CASSPQAGGYYEQYF
-	TRBD1	TRBV6-1	TRBJ1-6	TGTGCCAGCAGTGATAATGCCGGGACAGGGAATTCACCCCTCCACTTT	CASSDNAGTGNSPLHF